This T cell receptor beta chain appears in the sequencing data of a study of T cell responses to AZD1222 COVID-19 vaccine. Study in general: Pooled together were second doses at about 4 or about 12 weeks.

Germline assignment: CDR1 SGHTA and CDR2 FQGNSA. V gave up 7 bases and J gave up 1 base, with 15 bases separating them. The CDR3 loop spans 15 amino acids. Broader study findings: At 160-218 and 743-854, vaccine-associated CD4 TCRs were dominant, and they spanned spike.

Clones were read by immunoSEQ multiplex PCR, and TCRdb kept only the in-frame ones, dropping some. The sample carries about 120,000 clones, approximately 90% recorded once. A word on this clone: Antigen: not known.

This material consisted of peripheral blood, taken on day 0 of AZD1222 vaccination. This receptor was obtained from an adult in good health. The chain combines TRBV7-2 with TRBJ2-3; weak D call: TRBD2 (6 bases). DNA for the CDR3: TGTGCCAGCAACTCAGGAGGGGTTGGCACAGATACGCAGTATTTT. This gives the protein CASNSGGVGTDTQYF. Based on the CDR3 plus reference TRBV7-2 and TRBJ2-3, the full variable domain is GAGVSQSPSNKVTEKGKDVELRCDPISGHTALYWYRQSLGQGLEFLIYFQGNSAPDKSGLPSDRFSAERTGGSVSTLTIQRTQQEDSAVYLCASNSGGVGTDTQYFGPGTRLTVL.